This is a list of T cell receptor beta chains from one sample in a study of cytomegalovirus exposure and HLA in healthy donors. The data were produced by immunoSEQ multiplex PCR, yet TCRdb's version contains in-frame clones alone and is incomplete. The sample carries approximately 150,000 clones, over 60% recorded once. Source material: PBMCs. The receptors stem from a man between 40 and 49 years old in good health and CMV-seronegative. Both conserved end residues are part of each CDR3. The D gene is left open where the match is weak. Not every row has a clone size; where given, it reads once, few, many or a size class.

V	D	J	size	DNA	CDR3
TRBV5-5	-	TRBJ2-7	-	TGTGCCAGCAGCTTGGAGCGCTACGAGCAGTACTTC	CASSLERYEQYF
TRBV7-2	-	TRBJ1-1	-	TGTGCCAGCAGCTTTCGGGGGATTGAAGCTTTCTTT	CASSFRGIEAFF
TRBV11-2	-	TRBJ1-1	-	TGTGCCAGCAGCGGCGGTTTGGCGAACACTGAAGCTTTCTTT	CASSGGLANTEAFF
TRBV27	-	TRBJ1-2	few	TGTGCCAGCAGCCAGTTCGCAGGGGATGGCTACACCTTC	CASSQFAGDGYTF
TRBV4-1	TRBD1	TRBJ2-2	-	TGCGCCAGCAGCCGACAGGGCTCGGGGGAGCTGTTTTTT	CASSRQGSGELFF
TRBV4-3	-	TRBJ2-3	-	TGCGCCAGCAGCCAAGTTTTCAGGGTCACAGATACGCAGTATTTT	CASSQVFRVTDTQYF
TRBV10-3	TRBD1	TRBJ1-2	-	TGTGCCATCAGGGGACAGGAAAGCTATGGCTACACCTTC	CAIRGQESYGYTF
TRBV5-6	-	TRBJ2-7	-	TGTGCCAGCAGCCCGAGGGTAAACTCCTACGAGCAGTACTTC	CASSPRVNSYEQYF
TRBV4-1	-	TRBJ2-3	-	TGCGCCAGCAGCCAAGCTGTTCGGAGGGGCACAGATACGCAGTATTTT	CASSQAVRRGTDTQYF
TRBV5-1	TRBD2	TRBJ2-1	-	TGCGCCAGCAGCCCAGGACTAGCGGGGGCCGATGAGCAGTTCTTC	CASSPGLAGADEQFF
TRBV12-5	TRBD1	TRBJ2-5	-	TGTGCTAGTGGCCCCGGGACAGCCCAAGAGACCCAGTACTTC	CASGPGTAQETQYF
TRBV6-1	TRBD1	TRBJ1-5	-	TGTGCCAGCAGTGACGGACAGGTGATTACCAGCAATCAGCCCCAGCATTTT	CASSDGQVITSNQPQHF
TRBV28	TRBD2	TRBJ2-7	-	TGTGCCAGCAGTTACCCGGGACTAGCCTACGAGCAGTACTTC	CASSYPGLAYEQYF
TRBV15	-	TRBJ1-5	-	TGTGCCACCAGCAGAAAGGGTGACAGTGGTCATCAGCCCCAGCATTTT	CATSRKGDSGHQPQHF
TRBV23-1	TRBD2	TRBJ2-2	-	TGCGCCACCCCGACCATCGGAGTAGCGGGGGTGATCACCGGGGAGCTGTTTTTT	CATPTIGVAGVITGELFF
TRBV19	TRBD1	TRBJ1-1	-	TGTGCCAGTAGCCCTGACAGGGGCACTGAAGCTTTCTTT	CASSPDRGTEAFF
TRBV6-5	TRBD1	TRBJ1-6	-	TGTGCCAGCAGTTACATGGCAGGGGGTAGGGCACCCCTCCACTTT	CASSYMAGGRAPLHF
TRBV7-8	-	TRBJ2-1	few	TGTGCCAGCAGCTTAGCGCCCAGCGGAGCCTACAATGAGCAGTTCTTC	CASSLAPSGAYNEQFF
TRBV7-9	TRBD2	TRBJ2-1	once	TGTGCCAGCAGCTTTCGGGAGGGGTACAATGAGCAGTTCTTC	CASSFREGYNEQFF
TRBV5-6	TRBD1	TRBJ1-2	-	TGTGCCAGCAGCCGGACAGGGCATGGCTACCCCTTC	CASSRTGHGYPF
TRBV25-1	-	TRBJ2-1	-	TGTGCCAGCAGTATCTCCAGGGGTGAGCAGTTCTTC	CASSISRGEQFF
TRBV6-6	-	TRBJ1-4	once	TGTGCCAGCAGTTACTCGGGGGGGACTAATGAAAAACTGTTTTTT	CASSYSGGTNEKLFF
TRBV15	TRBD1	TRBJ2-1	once	TGTGCCACCAGCTTTCCGGGACAGGGGGCCAGGGGTGAGCAGTTCTTC	CATSFPGQGARGEQFF
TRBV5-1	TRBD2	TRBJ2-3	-	TGCGCCAGCAGCTTACGACTAGCGGGGAGAGATACGCAGTATTTT	CASSLRLAGRDTQYF
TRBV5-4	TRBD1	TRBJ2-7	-	TGTGCCAGCAGCCCGGGGACAGGGGCCTACGAGCAGTACTTC	CASSPGTGAYEQYF
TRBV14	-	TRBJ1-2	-	TGTGCCAGCAGCGAACAGGGTTTTGTGGACTATGGCTACACCTTC	CASSEQGFVDYGYTF
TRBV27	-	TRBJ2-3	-	TGTGCCAGCAGTTTATCGTCGGCGGGTGGAGCGGATACGCAGTATTTT	CASSLSSAGGADTQYF
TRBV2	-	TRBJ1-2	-	TGTGCCAGCAGCGACAGTCCTGGGGACTATGGCTACACCTTC	CASSDSPGDYGYTF
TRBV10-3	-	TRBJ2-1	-	TGTGCCATCGGGGGGGAGGGGGTGAGGTACAATGAGCAGTTCTTC	CAIGGEGVRYNEQFF
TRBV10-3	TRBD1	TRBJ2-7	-	TGTGCCATCAGTCGACAGGGGACCTACGAGCAGTACTTC	CAISRQGTYEQYF